Following are 21 T cell receptor beta chains from one sample sequenced in a study of blood T cells in healthy people across ages. Using a J-beta primer mix together with a sample-barcoded 5' primer, a second PCR was run for roughly 6 to 11 cycles. TCRdb analysed the 5' RACE reads with MiXCR anew, one entry per CDR3 protein. The sample carries about 1,600,000 distinct CDR3 sequences, 42% recorded once. The sequencing input was blood. Source of these receptors: a woman between 18 and 29 years old in good health.

This chain uses TRBV7-6 with TRBJ2-5; 11 bases align to TRBD2. The ends lost 5 bases at V and 11 bases at J; junction bases unmatched: 13. The CDR3 runs to 15 residues. CDR1 is SGHVS, CDR2 FNYEAQ, per germline. The CDR3 reads CASSASGGQNNEQYF. In DNA form, the CDR3 reads TGTGCCAGCAGCGCTAGCGGGGGGCAAAACAATGAGCAGTACTTC.

V gene TRBV18 combines with J gene TRBJ1-2; D is unresolved. V lost 1 base to trimming and J lost 1 base, with 7 bases between them. The V gene's germline CDR1 is KGHSH and CDR2 LQKENI. The CDR3 sequence is 14 residues long. The CDR3 bases are TGTGCCAGCTCACCACTCCCAGATAACTATGGCTACACCTTC. This sequence encodes CASSPLPDNYGYTF.

V and J are TRBV10-2 and TRBJ2-5; D might be TRBD1 or TRBD2, each matching 5 bases. Near its end, the DNA agrees better with TRBJ2-7, so the J call may be wrong. The germline gives CDR1 WSHSY, CDR2 SAAADI. This CDR3 is 11 amino acids long. CDR3 region: CASRGTDEQYF. CDR3 nucleotide sequence: TGCGCCAGCAGAGGGACGGACGAGCAGTACTTC.

J is TRBJ1-1 and V is TRBV7-8; TRBD1 matches 8 bases. V shed 5 bases, J shed 0 bases, and the junction held 11 bases outside the gene matches. Per germline, CDR1 SGHVS and CDR2 FQNEAQ. The CDR3 spans 17 residues. The CDR3 DNA reads TGTGCCAGCAGCCCGACAGGGGTTTTGGGGGTGAACACTGAAGCTTTCTTT. It codes for CASSPTGVLGVNTEAFF.

There are a few counts of this clonotype. The chain links TRBV10-1 to TRBJ2-4; 8 nucleotides agree with TRBD1. The CDR3 covers 15 residues. V was pared by 6 bases and J by 0 bases, with 4 bases of the junction left unmatched. CDR1 WNHNN and CDR2 SYGVQD come from the germline V gene (reference sequence). The CDR3 DNA reads as TGCGCCAGCAGCCCCAGGGGGCAAGCCAAAAACATTCAGTACTTC. Its protein is CASSPRGQAKNIQYF.

V and J are TRBV6-5 and TRBJ1-4, with 7 bases aligning to TRBD1. Germline CDR1 reads MNHEY; CDR2 reads SVGAGI. The CDR3 is made up of 15 amino acids. The ends lost 6 bases at V and 5 bases at J; junction bases unmatched: 9. The CDR3 DNA reads TGTGCCAGCAGGTTGACAGGGTTGAGCAATGAAAAACTGTTTTTT. Translating gives CASRLTGLSNEKLFF.

J is TRBJ2-7 and V is TRBV5-1; tentatively, D is TRBD1 or TRBD2 (5 bases each). Trimming left V 4 bases short and J 6 bases short, with 17 bases between. Germline CDR1 reads SGHRS; CDR2 reads YFSETQ. This CDR3 comprises 14 residues. Here the CDR3 reads CASSQGRGWIEQYF. The DNA of the CDR3 is TGCGCCAGCAGCCAGGGACGGGGATGGATCGAGCAGTACTTC.

This chain connects TRBV6-1 to TRBJ2-7; D call uncertain. This CDR3 comprises 15 residues. Germline CDR1 and CDR2: MNHNS and SASEGT. V gave up 4 bases and J gave up 0 bases, with 13 bases separating them. The CDR3 sequence: CASSARRTNSYEQYF. For the CDR3, the DNA is TGTGCCAGCAGTGCCCGACGGACGAACTCCTACGAGCAGTACTTC.

The gene calls are TRBV12-3 or TRBV12-4 and TRBJ2-1, with a weak D call TRBD2 (6 bases). V was pared by 5 bases and J by 0 bases, with 14 bases between. This CDR3 is built from 16 residues. Written as DNA, the CDR3 is TGTGCCAGCAGTGCCGGGACTCCAAGCTCCTACAATGAGCAGTTCTTC. Protein: CASSAGTPSSYNEQFF.

This clonotype was picked up a small number of times. The chain links TRBV7-9 to TRBJ1-5, with 10 bases matching TRBD1. V shed 1 base and J 6 bases; nucleotides not matched to a gene: 6. Germline V gives CDR1 SEHNR, CDR2 FQNEAQ (reference sequence). This CDR3 is 16 amino acids long. The CDR3 bases are TGTGCCAGCAGCTTAGTGACAGGGGGCGGGGCTCAGCCCCAGCATTTT. This codes for CASSLVTGGGAQPQHF.

This clonotype has more than one count but fewer than ten. The V and J genes are TRBV7-9 and TRBJ1-1; unclear D gene. This CDR3 is 15 amino acids long. V was pared by 6 bases and J by 5 bases, with 19 bases between. The V gene's germline CDR1 is SEHNR and CDR2 FQNEAQ (reference sequence). The CDR3 reads CASSSIEKGWTEAFF. The CDR3 coding sequence is TGTGCCAGCAGTTCCATAGAAAAAGGGTGGACTGAAGCTTTCTTT.

The J gene is TRBJ1-1, the V gene TRBV5-1; 7 bases align to TRBD1. Losses at the gene ends were 6 bases for V and 5 bases for J; bases not matched to a gene: 10. This CDR3 region has 14 residues. Germline assignment: CDR1 SGHRS and CDR2 YFSETQ. CDR3 in amino acids: CASTQQGPGTEAFF. The CDR3 DNA is TGCGCCAGCACCCAACAGGGGCCGGGGACTGAAGCTTTCTTT.

For this clonotype: A much larger clone differs by one base, so this may be a read error. The J gene is TRBJ2-5, the V gene TRBV5-6; D is possibly TRBD1 (5 bases). Germline CDR1 reads SGHDT; CDR2 reads YYEEEE. Trimming removed 0 bases from V and 11 bases from J, with 20 bases in between. The CDR3 spans 15 residues. The CDR3 DNA sequence: TGTGCCAGCAGCTTGGGACAGAACCCCTACAATGAGCAGTACTTC. As protein: CASSLGQNPYNEQYF.

V usage is TRBV12-3 or TRBV12-4 and J usage is TRBJ1-5; 10 positions match TRBD1. V was clipped by 3 bases and J by 1 base; unmatched bases: 12. The CDR3 spans 19 residues. CDR3: CASSFSTGGTGVSNQPQHF. CDR3 DNA sequence: TGTGCCAGCAGTTTTAGTACCGGGGGGACAGGGGTAAGCAATCAGCCCCAGCATTTT.

This clonotype was observed a handful of times. J is TRBJ2-7 and V is TRBV3-1; D possibly corresponds to TRBD2 (5 bases). There are 15 residues in the CDR3. Looked up from germline, CDR1 is LGHDT and CDR2 is YNNKEL (reference sequence). V lost 4 bases and J 4 bases, leaving 17 bases between the germline ends. CDR3 sequence (DNA): TGTGCCAGCAGCCTCACCCCAGCGGAGCGGTACGAGCAGTACTTC. This gives the protein CASSLTPAERYEQYF.

The V gene is TRBV7-2, the J gene TRBJ2-5, with 8 bases that match TRBD2. This CDR3 region has 16 residues. Germline CDR1 and CDR2: SGHTA and FQGNSA. V trimming: 2 bases; J trimming: 2 bases; junction bases outside the gene matches: 7. The CDR3 spells CASSLRVAGPQETQYF. The CDR3 bases are TGTGCCAGCAGCTTAAGGGTAGCGGGGCCTCAAGAGACCCAGTACTTC.

Regarding this clonotype: A junction boundary mismatches the germline segment, possibly from a read error. The chain has TRBV4-1 and TRBJ2-3, with D possibly matching TRBD1 (6 bases). The CDR3 length is 13 residues. CDR1 is MGHRA, CDR2 YSYEKL, per germline. The CDR3 DNA is TGCGCCAACAGCCAAGAGGACAGACCTACGCAGTATTTT. Protein sequence: CANSQEDRPTQYF.

This chain joins TRBV12-3 or TRBV12-4 and TRBJ1-4, with D maybe TRBD1 (6 bases). The length of the CDR3 is 17 residues. V was trimmed by 3 bases and J by 7 bases, leaving 21 bases between them. As DNA, the CDR3 is TGTGCCAGCAGTTTTAGGCAGGGGAGAGGGAATGGTGAAAAACTGTTTTTT. Its translation is CASSFRQGRGNGEKLFF.

This chain links TRBV5-4 with TRBJ2-3, with 10 positions matching TRBD2. CDR1 is SGHNT, CDR2 YYREEE, per germline (reference sequence). With 4 bases clipped from V and 6 bases from J, the junction kept 8 bases outside the gene matches. The CDR3 loop spans 15 amino acids. The CDR3 sequence: CASSVQGLAPDTQYF. CDR3 nucleotide sequence: TGTGCCAGCAGCGTGCAGGGACTAGCGCCCGATACGCAGTATTTT. The entire variable domain, with the rest obtained from reference TRBV5-4 and TRBJ2-3, is as follows: ETGVTQSPTHLIKTRGQQVTLRCSSQSGHNTVSWYQQALGQGPQFIFQYYREEENGRGNFPPRFSGLQFPNYSSELNVNALELDDSALYLCASSVQGLAPDTQYFGPGTRLTVL.

In its sample, this clonotype was seen many times. The junction departs from germline at one end; a sequencing error may be responsible. The rearrangement joins TRBV4-1 to TRBJ2-7; TRBD1 matches 10 bases. The length of the CDR3 is 14 residues. CDR1 MGHRA and CDR2 YSYEKL come from the germline V gene. The CDR3 here is CASSLRDRGYEQYF. Written as DNA, the CDR3 is TGTGCCAGCAGTTTAAGGGACAGGGGCTACGAGCAGTACTTC.

This clonotype was picked up many times. V usage is TRBV24-1 and J usage is TRBJ1-2; the D gene is possibly TRBD1 (5 bases). V dropped 2 bases and J dropped 2 bases, with 8 bases sitting between them. The CDR3 totals 14 residues. Germline loops: CDR1 KGHDR, CDR2 SFDVKD. The CDR3 sequence: CATSDYNRNYGYTF. Written as DNA, the CDR3 is TGTGCCACCAGTGATTATAACAGGAACTATGGCTACACCTTC.